This TCR beta chain stems from a study of human T cells and chemical hapten exposure. The wider study: Per-sample TCR yield variation was attributed mainly to small pooled library volume differences. Study-wide results and caveats: In the PT1 data, expanded TCR counts showed a positive correlation with patch test score.

This CDR3 contains 14 residues. Germline V gene sequence: CDR1 MNHNS, CDR2 SASEGT. Trimming removed 2 bases from V and 6 bases from J, with 13 bases in between. Comment on this clonotype: Its antigen is not identified.

Unique molecular identifiers were attached to individual cDNA molecules during library preparation. One entry per CDR3 protein, called by TCRdb with MiXCR from the RACE reads. The sample shows approximately 82,000 distinct CDR3 sequences, 10% to 15% of them seen only once. Noted time point: patch test 1, 2 weeks after DPC sensitization. This sample's treatment: therapeutic diphenylcyclopropenone sensitization with weekly scalp DPC. This chain uses TRBV6-1 with TRBJ2-5; tentatively, D is TRBD2 (7 bases). The receptor was isolated from a woman in her sixties with alopecia areata. Some clones in this sample may be carry-over from other donors' samples. Source: whole blood, taken in connection with sensitization to the hapten diphenylcyclopropenone (DPC). The CDR3 loop reads CASSERGAVKTQYF. The CDR3 coding sequence is TGTGCCAGCAGTGAACGGGGGGCCGTTAAGACCCAGTACTTC.